The 28 T cell receptor beta chains below all came from one sample that was sequenced in a study of T cell clonality in common variable immunodeficiency. Sequenced by immunoSEQ multiplex PCR; TCRdb stores in-frame clones only, minus some. Sampling found some 43,000 clones, none seen once. Sequenced material: peripheral blood mononuclear cells. These TCRs come from a person aged 18-70 years in good health.

The table lists this clone with a few counts. The CDR3: CASSASTGQNSPQHF. The DNA read from the CDR3 is TGTGCCAGCAGCGCATCGACAGGGCAGAATTCACCC. The rearrangement uses TRBV7-2 and TRBJ1-5, with 7 bases aligning to TRBD1. The read stops 3 residues short of the end of the CDR3; the missing end is completed from the germline J gene. CDR3 size: 15 residues. Germline loops: CDR1 SGHTA, CDR2 FQGNSA.

This clone was counted many times. The read falls 3 residues short of the CDR3 end, and the missing part is taken from the germline J gene. V usage is TRBV20-1 and J usage is TRBJ2-3; 11 nucleotides match TRBD2. The length of the CDR3 is 18 residues. V trimming: 3 bases; J trimming: 3 bases; junction bases outside the gene matches: 14. CDR1 and CDR2 (germline): DFQATT, SNEGSKA (reference sequence). The DNA read from the CDR3 is TGCAGTGCTAGCCAACTAGCGGGAGAGGCGGATGCGACAGATACG. Residues: CSASQLAGEADATDT. Given in full, the CDR3 is CSASQLAGEADATDTQYF.

This clone was detected many times. The read terminates 3 residues before the CDR3 end, so the remaining end is supplied by the germline J gene. The chain is built from TRBV30 and TRBJ1-4; perhaps TRBD1 as D (6 bases). With 5 bases removed from V and 10 bases from J, the gap between germline ends came to 17 bases. In germline, CDR1 is GTSNPN, CDR2 SVGIG (reference sequence). The CDR3 runs to 13 residues. CDR3 loop: CAWQGQGLGKLFF. The CDR3 bases that were read are TGTGCCTGGCAGGGGCAGGGATTGGGAAAA.

This clone came up many times. Read coverage stops 3 residues before the CDR3 terminus; the germline J gene supplies the remainder. The J gene is TRBJ1-1, the V gene TRBV11-2; D gene ambiguous. The CDR3 spans 15 residues. Trimming left V 5 bases short and J 1 base short, with 14 bases between. Germline CDR1 and CDR2: SGHAT and FQNNGV. This CDR3 is CASSTEWAGNTEAFF. The part of the CDR3 DNA that was read is TGTGCCAGCAGCACGGAGTGGGCCGGGAACACTGAA.

This clone was observed at least ten times. The read terminates 3 residues ahead of where the CDR3 ends, so the germline J gene completes it. The gene calls are TRBV24-1 and TRBJ2-5; D is possibly TRBD1 (5 bases). The germline V gene has CDR1 KGHDR and CDR2 SFDVKD. V gave up 5 bases and J gave up 5 bases, with 5 bases separating them. The CDR3 has 11 amino acids. The part of the CDR3 DNA that was read is TGTGCCACCAGTGCAGGGGAGACC. Protein sequence: CATSAGET. The CDR3 reads in full as CATSAGETQYF.

This clone was picked up many times. The CDR3 end is not reached by the read, which stops 3 residues before it; the germline J gene fills it in. This chain joins TRBV7-9 and TRBJ1-1; D not certain. The V gene lost 10 bases and the J gene lost 4 bases, with 19 bases spanning the gap. There are 14 residues in the CDR3. Per germline, CDR1 SEHNR and CDR2 FQNEAQ (reference sequence). The CDR3 bases that were read are TGTGCCACTGAGGCCTCAGCGGTGGGCACTGAA. Its translation: CATEASAVGTE. The full-length CDR3 reads as CATEASAVGTEAFF.

In this sample, this clone turned up many times. Sequencing ends 3 residues short of the CDR3 end; the germline J gene provides the rest. The J gene is TRBJ2-7, the V gene TRBV28; tentative D call: TRBD2 (6 bases). There are 14 residues in the CDR3. Germline V CDR1 and CDR2: MDHEN, SYDVKM. The V end lost 7 bases, the J end lost 0 bases, and 13 bases lay between the germline ends. The CDR3 is CASMSGGRSYEQYF. Partial CDR3 DNA: TGTGCCAGCATGTCCGGGGGTCGCTCCTACGAG.

This clone was recorded many times. Sequencing ends 3 residues short of the CDR3 end; the germline J gene provides the rest. The chain carries TRBV19 and TRBJ1-1, with TRBD1 identical over 9 bases. V lost 11 bases and J lost 6; bases outside the gene matches: 4. CDR1 and CDR2 from the germline V gene are LNHDA and SQIVND (reference sequence). The CDR3 sequence is 11 residues long. The sequenced part of the CDR3 DNA is TGTGCCGGGACAGGGTCCGCTGAA. Its protein product is CAGTGSAE. The whole CDR3 is CAGTGSAEAFF.

The sample holds many counts of this clone. The CDR3 end is not reached by the read, which stops 3 residues before it; the germline J gene fills it in. The V gene is TRBV20-1, the J gene TRBJ1-2; D gene uncertain. This CDR3 has 12 residues. Per the germline V gene, CDR1 is DFQATT and CDR2 is SNEGSKA (reference sequence). Trimming pared 3 bases from V and 4 bases from J, leaving 9 bases between. The sequenced part of the CDR3 DNA is TGCAGTGCTAGGGGCAGCTCCTATGGC. This sequence encodes CSARGSSYG. The CDR3 as a whole reads CSARGSSYGYTF.

This clone showed up many times. The junction does not match germline at one end; this may be a read error. The read halts 3 residues ahead of the CDR3 end, with the missing end drawn from the germline J gene. V gene TRBV4-2 combines with J gene TRBJ1-4; possible D gene TRBD1, 5 bases. Germline CDR1 is LGHNA and CDR2 is YNFKEQ. The CDR3 sequence is 16 residues long. This CDR3 reads CASSQAGTATNEKLFF. Partial CDR3 DNA: TGCGCCAGCAGCCAAGCAGGGACTGCAACTAATGAAAAA.

This clone was recorded at least ten times. The CDR3 end lies 3 residues beyond the end of the read and is filled in from the germline J gene. The V call is TRBV20-1, the J call TRBJ2-4, with a tentative D call TRBD1 (5 bases). The V and J ends lost 3 bases and 3 bases respectively, with 12 bases between them. Germline CDR1 DFQATT, CDR2 SNEGSKA (reference sequence). This CDR3 region has 14 residues. Incomplete CDR3 DNA: TGCAGTGCTAGCCCAGGGTTGGACAAAAACATT. Translating it yields CSASPGLDKNI. The whole CDR3 protein is CSASPGLDKNIQYF.

This clone came up many times. The read terminates 3 residues ahead of where the CDR3 ends, so the germline J gene completes it. This chain uses TRBV10-1 with TRBJ2-7, with D tentatively TRBD2 (5 bases). Germline V CDR1 and CDR2: WNHNN, SYGVQD (reference sequence). V was clipped by 7 bases and J by 3 bases, with 13 bases between them. CDR3 length: 13 residues. CDR3 bases read: TGCGCCAGCACTAGCAGAGTGGGCTACGAG. Translated, it gives CASTSRVGYE. Given in full, the CDR3 is CASTSRVGYEQYF.

About this clone: Read coverage stops 3 residues before the CDR3 terminus; the germline J gene supplies the remainder. This chain uses TRBV7-6 with TRBJ2-3; weak D call: TRBD2 (6 bases). The CDR3 covers 13 residues. Germline CDR1 SGHVS, CDR2 FNYEAQ. The covered CDR3 bases are TGTGCCAGCAGCTCCGGAGGGACTCAGCCG. Amino acids: CASSSGGTQP. The complete CDR3 protein is CASSSGGTQPQYF. The whole variable domain, filled in from reference TRBV7-6 and TRBJ2-3, reads GAGVSQSPRYKVTKRGQDVALRCDPISGHVSLYWYRQALGQGPEFLTYFNYEAQQDKSGLPNDRFSAERPEGSISTLTIQRTEQRDSAMYRCASSSGGTQPQYFGPGTRLTVL.

In its sample, this clone was seen a few times. The CDR3 extends 3 residues past the end of the read, so its final part is completed from the germline J gene. This sequence joins TRBV7-7 and TRBJ2-1, with 16 bases fitting TRBD2. This CDR3 region has 16 residues. V shed 5 bases and J 8 bases; nucleotides not matched to a gene: 6. The V gene's germline CDR1 is SSHAT and CDR2 FNYEAQ (reference sequence). The CDR3 here is CASSTGLAGGLDEQFF. The part of the CDR3 DNA that was read is TGTGCCAGCAGCACGGGACTAGCGGGAGGGTTGGATGAG.

This clone was found many times. The CDR3 is cut off 3 residues early in the read; its end comes from the germline J gene. The chain carries TRBV19 and TRBJ2-5; TRBD1 matches at 7 bases. Germline V CDR1 and CDR2: LNHDA, SQIVND (reference sequence). The V segment lost 6 bases and the J segment 4 bases; nucleotides outside the gene matches: 8. The CDR3 spans 14 residues. The DNA read from the CDR3 is TGTGCCAGTAGGGGCCTTGACAGGGCAGAGACC. Protein product: CASRGLDRAET. In full, the CDR3 is CASRGLDRAETQYF. Using reference TRBV19 and TRBJ2-5 for the parts outside the CDR3, the full variable domain is DGGITQSPKYLFRKEGQNVTLSCEQNLNHDAMYWYRQDPGQGLRLIYYSQIVNDFQKGDIAEGYSVSREKKESFPLTVTSAQKNPTAFYLCASRGLDRAETQYFGPGTRLLVL.

This clone has at least ten counts. The covered CDR3 bases are TGTGCCAGCACGCAGTTCCAAGAGACC. Amino acid sequence: CASTQFQET. The whole CDR3 protein reads CASTQFQETQYF. V is TRBV2 and J is TRBJ2-5; D ambiguous. Coverage ceases 3 residues before the CDR3 finishes, and the germline J gene fills in the end. Germline assignment: CDR1 SNHLY and CDR2 FYNNEI. V dropped 7 bases and J dropped 1 base, with 7 bases sitting between them. The CDR3 loop spans 12 amino acids.

The sample holds many counts of this clone. CDR3 residues: CASSLETGLYNEQFF. The sequenced part of the CDR3 DNA is TGTGCCAGCAGCTTAGAAACAGGCCTCTACAATGAG. The chain links TRBV7-6 to TRBJ2-1; D might be TRBD1 (5 bases). The read ends 3 residues shy of where the CDR3 ends; the end is completed using the germline J gene. The CDR3 sequence is 15 residues long. Between the trimmed V and J ends, which lost 1 base and 3 bases, there was a span of 10 bases. Germline values: CDR1 SGHVS, CDR2 FNYEAQ.

This clone has ten or more counts. With the read ending 3 residues before the CDR3 end, the germline J gene is used to fill in that end. The J gene is TRBJ1-5, the V gene TRBV5-1; D is unclear. This CDR3 is built from 14 residues. V shed 0 bases and J shed 1 base, with 5 bases lying between them. In germline, CDR1 is SGHRS, CDR2 YFSETQ. The part of the CDR3 DNA that was read is TGCGCCAGCAGCTTGGACGGGAGCAATCAGCCC. Translation gives CASSLDGSNQP. The entire CDR3 sequence reads CASSLDGSNQPQHF.

There are many counts of this clone. Incomplete CDR3 DNA: TGTGCCAGTGGGACTGCCTCAATCACTGAA. It yields the protein CASGTASITE. The whole CDR3 protein reads CASGTASITEAFF. The J gene is TRBJ1-1, the V gene TRBV19, with D perhaps matching TRBD1 (5 bases). Coverage ceases 3 residues before the CDR3 finishes, and the germline J gene fills in the end. Germline values: CDR1 LNHDA, CDR2 SQIVND (reference sequence). Between the trimmed V and J ends, which lost 8 bases and 4 bases, there was a span of 14 bases. The CDR3 is 13 amino acids. Looking up the rest from reference TRBV19 and TRBJ1-1 gives the full variable domain: DGGITQSPKYLFRKEGQNVTLSCEQNLNHDAMYWYRQDPGQGLRLIYYSQIVNDFQKGDIAEGYSVSREKKESFPLTVTSAQKNPTAFYLCASGTASITEAFFGQGTRLTVV.

In this sample, this clone turned up many times. The read terminates 3 residues ahead of where the CDR3 ends, so the germline J gene completes it. This chain links TRBV2 with TRBJ1-2, with 7 bases identical to TRBD1. Per germline, CDR1 SNHLY and CDR2 FYNNEI. This CDR3 region has 14 residues. V lost 5 bases and J lost 4; bases outside the gene matches: 7. Partial CDR3 DNA: TGTGCCAGCAGTACGACAGGGACTCCCTATGGC. This translates into CASSTTGTPYG. Given in full, the CDR3 is CASSTTGTPYGYTF.

On this clone itself: Read sequence stops 3 residues before the CDR3 end, and the germline J gene provides the missing end. This chain connects TRBV7-9 to TRBJ2-7; the D gene is possibly TRBD2 (5 bases). Germline V gives CDR1 SEHNR, CDR2 FQNEAQ (reference sequence). The V gene lost 6 bases and the J gene lost 2 bases, with 11 bases spanning the gap. The CDR3 runs to 13 residues. The CDR3 sequence is CASSLDWAYEQYF. Incomplete CDR3 DNA: TGTGCCAGCAGTTTGGACTGGGCCTACGAG. The full variable domain, with the rest looked up from reference TRBV7-9 and TRBJ2-7, is DTGVSQNPRHKITKRGQNVTFRCDPISEHNRLYWYRQTLGQGPEFLTYFQNEAQLEKSRLLSDRFSAERPKGSFSTLEIQRTEQGDSAMYLCASSLDWAYEQYFGPGTRLTVT.

Regarding this clone: The read terminates 3 residues before the CDR3 end, so the remaining end is supplied by the germline J gene. This chain links TRBV6-2 or TRBV6-3 with TRBJ2-7, with 12 bases that match TRBD2. This CDR3 contains 16 residues. Germline CDR1 is MNHEY and CDR2 is SVGEGT. Germline trimming cut 5 bases from V and 3 bases from J; bases unmatched to any gene: 8. This chain's CDR3 is CASSAPLAGGYYEQYF. Incomplete CDR3 DNA: TGTGCCAGCAGTGCCCCACTAGCGGGGGGTTACTACGAG.

This clone was seen at least ten times. The DNA ends 3 residues before the CDR3 does, and the rest of the CDR3 is filled in from the germline J gene. V gene TRBV2 combines with J gene TRBJ1-2, with D possibly TRBD1 on 5 matching bases. CDR3 length equals 14 residues. Germline lookup yields CDR1 SNHLY and CDR2 FYNNEI. V was trimmed by 5 bases and J by 6 bases, leaving 16 bases between them. The sequenced part of the CDR3 DNA is TGTGCCAGCAGTTCGCAGGGATTGGGGAATGGC. Its protein is CASSSQGLGNG. The full CDR3 reads CASSSQGLGNGYTF.

This clone was picked up many times. The read terminates 3 residues before the CDR3 end, so the remaining end is supplied by the germline J gene. This chain connects TRBV19 to TRBJ2-7; 7 bases align to TRBD1. Per the germline V gene, CDR1 is LNHDA and CDR2 is SQIVND (reference sequence). The CDR3 spans 15 residues. V trimming: 3 bases; J trimming: 0 bases; junction bases outside the gene matches: 5. Partial CDR3 DNA: TGTGCCAGTAGTATTAGGGGGCCGAGCTCCTACGAG. Its protein is CASSIRGPSSYE. The full CDR3 protein reads CASSIRGPSSYEQYF. The full variable domain, rest sourced from reference TRBV19 and TRBJ2-7, is DGGITQSPKYLFRKEGQNVTLSCEQNLNHDAMYWYRQDPGQGLRLIYYSQIVNDFQKGDIAEGYSVSREKKESFPLTVTSAQKNPTAFYLCASSIRGPSSYEQYFGPGTRLTVT.

This clone showed up many times. The CDR3 end lies 3 residues beyond the end of the read and is filled in from the germline J gene. The chain couples TRBV29-1 to TRBJ1-2; D is ambiguous. Germline loops: CDR1 SQVTM, CDR2 ANQGSEA. Deletions cut 4 bases from V and 7 bases from J, with 10 bases between. The CDR3 loop spans 11 amino acids. The CDR3 reads CSVGGNSGYTF. CDR3 bases read: TGCAGCGTTGGCGGGAATTCTGGC. The variable domain in full, with the rest retrieved from reference TRBV29-1 and TRBJ1-2, is SAVISQKPSRDICQRGTSLTIQCQVDSQVTMMFWYRQQPGQSLTLIATANQGSEATYESGFVIDKFPISRPNLTFSTLTVSNMSPEDSSIYLCSVGGNSGYTFGSGTRLTVV.

This clone was picked up many times. The read is 3 residues too short to cover the CDR3 end, so that end is filled in from the germline J gene. The V call is TRBV19, the J call TRBJ2-2; 8 bases are a match to TRBD2. The germline CDR1 and CDR2 sequences are LNHDA and SQIVND (reference sequence). The CDR3 loop spans 14 amino acids. The V and J ends lost 11 bases and 1 base, in that order; junction bases with no gene match: 6. The CDR3 is CACRAGGNTGELFF. The part of the CDR3 DNA that was read is TGTGCCTGCCGGGCGGGGGGGAACACCGGGGAG.

Ten or more counts support this clone. The sequence runs out 3 residues before the end of the CDR3; the remainder is reconstructed from the germline J gene. The gene calls are TRBV10-3 and TRBJ1-5; no clear D. This CDR3 is 13 amino acids long. Between the trimmed V and J ends, which lost 10 bases and 0 bases, there was a span of 10 bases. The V gene's germline CDR1 is ENHRY and CDR2 SYGVKD. The CDR3 spells CANSPGSNQPQHF. CDR3 DNA (partial): TGTGCCAACTCCCCCGGTAGCAATCAGCCC.

This clone showed up many times. The CDR3 end falls 3 residues outside the read, so it is completed with the germline J gene. The V and J genes are TRBV5-4 and TRBJ2-1; TRBD2 matches at 8 bases. Trimming removed 4 bases from V and 3 bases from J; junction bases left unmatched: 6. The CDR3 length is 15 residues. Germline V gives CDR1 SGHNT, CDR2 YYREEE (reference sequence). CDR3: CASSRERGSYNEQFF. CDR3 DNA (partial): TGTGCCAGCAGCAGAGAGCGGGGGAGCTACAATGAG.